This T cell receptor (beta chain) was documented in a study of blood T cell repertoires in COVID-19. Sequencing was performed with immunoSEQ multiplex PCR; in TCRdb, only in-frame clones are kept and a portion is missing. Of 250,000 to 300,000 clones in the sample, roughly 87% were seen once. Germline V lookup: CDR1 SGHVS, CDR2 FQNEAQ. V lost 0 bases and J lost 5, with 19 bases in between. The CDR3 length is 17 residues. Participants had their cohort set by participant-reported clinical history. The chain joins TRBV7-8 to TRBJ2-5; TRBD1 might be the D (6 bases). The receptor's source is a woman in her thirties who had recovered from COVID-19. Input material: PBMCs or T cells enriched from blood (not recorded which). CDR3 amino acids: CASSLAFPTRGEETQYF. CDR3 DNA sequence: TGTGCCAGCAGCTTAGCTTTTCCGACCAGGGGAGAGGAGACCCAGTACTTC.